This T cell receptor beta chain came from a study of shared clonotypes between healthy human individuals. Across the whole study: Each donor's CD8 memory used one plate, CD8 naive two, each CD4 subset three.

Sequencing was performed with immunoSEQ multiplex PCR; in TCRdb, only in-frame clones are kept and a portion is missing. Of about 2 million clones listed, over 85% were seen once; the top ten hold approximately 0.13%. Into CD45RA+ naive and CD45RA-negative memory subsets, the CD4+ cells were split. In the case of this clone: Its antigen is not identified.

CDR1 and CDR2 from the germline V gene are SGHRS and YFSETQ. V was shortened by 0 bases and J by 10 bases, with 14 bases between the two germline ends. The CDR3 runs to 14 residues. Study-wide results and caveats: In having few donors, the study represented limited genetic and exposure-history diversity. Non-shared clonotypes were found to have lower generation probabilities than the clonotypes that were shared by all four of the sorted-subset donors.

This TCR came from a man aged 18 to 29 in good health. This chain connects TRBV5-1 to TRBJ2-1; D possibly corresponds to TRBD2 (6 bases). The sample was naive CD4+ T cells sorted from blood. The subset here: CD45RA+ positively selected. In DNA, the CDR3 is TGCGCCAGCAGCTTGGAACTAGCTTTGAGAGAGCAGTTCTTC. Its protein product is CASSLELALREQFF.